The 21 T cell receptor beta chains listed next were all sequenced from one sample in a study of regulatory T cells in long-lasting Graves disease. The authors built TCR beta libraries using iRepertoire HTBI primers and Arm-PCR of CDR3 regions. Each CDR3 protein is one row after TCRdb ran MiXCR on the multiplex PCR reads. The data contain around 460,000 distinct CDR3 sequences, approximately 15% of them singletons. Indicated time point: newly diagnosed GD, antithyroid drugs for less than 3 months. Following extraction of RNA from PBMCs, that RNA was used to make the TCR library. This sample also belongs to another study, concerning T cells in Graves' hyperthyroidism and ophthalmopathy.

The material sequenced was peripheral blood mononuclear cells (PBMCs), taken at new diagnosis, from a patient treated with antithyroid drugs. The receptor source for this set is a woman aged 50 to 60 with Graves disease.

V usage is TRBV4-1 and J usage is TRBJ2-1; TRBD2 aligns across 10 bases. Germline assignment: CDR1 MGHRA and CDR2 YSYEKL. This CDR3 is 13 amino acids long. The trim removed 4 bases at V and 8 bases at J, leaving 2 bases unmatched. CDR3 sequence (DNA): TGCGCCAGCAGCCCTAGCGGGAGTCATGAGCAGTTCTTC. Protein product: CASSPSGSHEQFF.

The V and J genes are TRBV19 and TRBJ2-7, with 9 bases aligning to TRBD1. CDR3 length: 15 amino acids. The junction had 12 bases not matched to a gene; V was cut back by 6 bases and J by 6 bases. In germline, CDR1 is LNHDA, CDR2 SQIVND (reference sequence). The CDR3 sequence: CASSPRWTGDFEQYF. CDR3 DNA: TGTGCCAGTAGCCCCCGGTGGACAGGGGACTTCGAGCAGTACTTC.

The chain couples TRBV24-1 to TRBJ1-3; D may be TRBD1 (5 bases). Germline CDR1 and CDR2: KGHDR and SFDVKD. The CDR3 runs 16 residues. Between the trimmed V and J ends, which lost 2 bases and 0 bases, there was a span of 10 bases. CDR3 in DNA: TGTGCCACCAGTGATTCCGGGGCCGGCTCTGGAAACACCATATATTTT. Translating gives CATSDSGAGSGNTIYF.

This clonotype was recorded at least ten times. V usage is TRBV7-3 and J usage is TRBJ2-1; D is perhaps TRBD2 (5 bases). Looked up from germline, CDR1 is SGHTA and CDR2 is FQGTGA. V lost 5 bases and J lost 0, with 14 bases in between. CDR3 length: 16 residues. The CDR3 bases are TGTGCCAGCAGCCCCGACTACACCCTCTCCTACAATGAGCAGTTCTTC. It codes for CASSPDYTLSYNEQFF.

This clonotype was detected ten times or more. This chain's CDR3 is CASNRQGGTGELFF. For the CDR3, the DNA is TGTGCCAGCAATAGACAGGGGGGCACCGGGGAGCTGTTTTTT. The V and J genes are TRBV2 and TRBJ2-2, with 9 bases aligning to TRBD1. From germline, CDR1 is SNHLY and CDR2 FYNNEI. The CDR3 consists of 14 residues. The trim removed 7 bases at V and 4 bases at J, leaving 4 bases unmatched.

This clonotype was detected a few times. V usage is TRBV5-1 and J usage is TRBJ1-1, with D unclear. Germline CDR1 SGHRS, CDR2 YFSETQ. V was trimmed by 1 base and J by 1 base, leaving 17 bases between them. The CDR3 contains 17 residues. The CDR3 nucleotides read TGCGCCAGCAGCTTGTCTATAATTGGAACCGCGAACACTGAAGCTTTCTTT. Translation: CASSLSIIGTANTEAFF.

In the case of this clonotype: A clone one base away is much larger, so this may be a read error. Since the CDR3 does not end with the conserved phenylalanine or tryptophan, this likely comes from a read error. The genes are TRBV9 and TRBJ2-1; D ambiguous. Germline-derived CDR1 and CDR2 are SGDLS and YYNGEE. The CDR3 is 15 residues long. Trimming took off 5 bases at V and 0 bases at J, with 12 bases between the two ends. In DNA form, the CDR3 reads TGTGCCAGCAGTTTCGGGCGTGGCTCCTACAATGAGCAGTTCCTC. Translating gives CASSFGRGSYNEQFL.

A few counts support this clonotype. CDR3 amino acids: CASSQEQGNIQYF. The CDR3 bases are TGTGCCAGCAGCCAAGAGCAGGGAAACATTCAGTACTTC. V and J are TRBV4-2 and TRBJ2-4; D may be TRBD1 (5 bases). Germline CDR1 and CDR2: LGHNA and YNFKEQ. With 0 bases removed from V and 6 bases from J, the gap between germline ends came to 6 bases. CDR3 length: 13 residues.

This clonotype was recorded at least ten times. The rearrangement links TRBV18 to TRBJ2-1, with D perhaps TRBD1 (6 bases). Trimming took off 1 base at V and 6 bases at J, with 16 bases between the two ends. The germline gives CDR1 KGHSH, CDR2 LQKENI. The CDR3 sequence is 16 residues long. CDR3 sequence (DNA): TGTGCCAGCTCACCACAGCTAACAGGGTCTGTCAATGAGCAGTTCTTC. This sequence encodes CASSPQLTGSVNEQFF.

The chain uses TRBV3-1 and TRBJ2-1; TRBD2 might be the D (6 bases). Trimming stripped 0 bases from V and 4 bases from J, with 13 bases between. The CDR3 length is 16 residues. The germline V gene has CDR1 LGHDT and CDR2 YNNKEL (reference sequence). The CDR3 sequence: CASSQDGRGFYNEQFF. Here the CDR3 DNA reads TGTGCCAGCAGCCAAGATGGGCGGGGTTTTTACAATGAGCAGTTCTTC.

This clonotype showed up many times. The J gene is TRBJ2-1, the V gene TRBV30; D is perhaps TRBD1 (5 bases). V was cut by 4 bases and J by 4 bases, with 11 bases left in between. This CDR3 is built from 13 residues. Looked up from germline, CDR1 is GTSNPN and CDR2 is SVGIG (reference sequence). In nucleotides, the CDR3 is TGTGCCTGGACCCGCCCAGGGTACAATGAGCAGTTCTTC. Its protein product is CAWTRPGYNEQFF. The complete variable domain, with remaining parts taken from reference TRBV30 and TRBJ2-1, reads SQTIHQWPATLVQPVGSPLSLECTVEGTSNPNLYWYRQAAGRGLQLLFYSVGIGQISSEVPQNLSASRPQDRQFILSSKKLLLSDSGFYLCAWTRPGYNEQFFGPGTRLTVL.

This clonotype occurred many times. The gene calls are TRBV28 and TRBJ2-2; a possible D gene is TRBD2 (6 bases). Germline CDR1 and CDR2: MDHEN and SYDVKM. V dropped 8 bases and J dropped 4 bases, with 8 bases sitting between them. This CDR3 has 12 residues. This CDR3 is CASEGGTGELFF. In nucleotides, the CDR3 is TGTGCCAGCGAGGGAGGCACCGGGGAGCTGTTTTTT.

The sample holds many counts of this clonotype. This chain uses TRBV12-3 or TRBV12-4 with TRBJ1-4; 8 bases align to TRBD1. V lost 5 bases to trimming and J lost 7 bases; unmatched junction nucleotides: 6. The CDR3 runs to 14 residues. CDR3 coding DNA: TGTGCCAGCAGTGTCAGGGGGCGGGGTGAAAAACTGTTTTTT. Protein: CASSVRGRGEKLFF.

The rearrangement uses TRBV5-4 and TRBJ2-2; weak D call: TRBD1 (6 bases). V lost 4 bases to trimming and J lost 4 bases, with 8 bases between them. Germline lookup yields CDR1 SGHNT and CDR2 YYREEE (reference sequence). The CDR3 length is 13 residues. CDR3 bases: TGTGCCAGCAGCGGGACATCCACCGGGGAGCTGTTTTTT. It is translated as CASSGTSTGELFF.

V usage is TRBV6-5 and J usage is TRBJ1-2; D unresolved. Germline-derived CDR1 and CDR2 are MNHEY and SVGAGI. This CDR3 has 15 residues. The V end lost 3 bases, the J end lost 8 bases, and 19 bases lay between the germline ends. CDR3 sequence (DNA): TGTGCCAGCAGTTATGGTCCGGCCAACCATGGGGGCTACACCTTC. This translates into CASSYGPANHGGYTF.

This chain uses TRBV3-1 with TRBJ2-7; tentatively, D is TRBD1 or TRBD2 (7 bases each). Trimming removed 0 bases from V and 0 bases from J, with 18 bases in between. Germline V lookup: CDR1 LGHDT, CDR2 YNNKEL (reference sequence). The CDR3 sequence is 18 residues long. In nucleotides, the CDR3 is TGTGCCAGCAGCCAAGATTGGGGCAGGGGGGAGGGCTCCTACGAGCAGTACTTC. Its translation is CASSQDWGRGEGSYEQYF.

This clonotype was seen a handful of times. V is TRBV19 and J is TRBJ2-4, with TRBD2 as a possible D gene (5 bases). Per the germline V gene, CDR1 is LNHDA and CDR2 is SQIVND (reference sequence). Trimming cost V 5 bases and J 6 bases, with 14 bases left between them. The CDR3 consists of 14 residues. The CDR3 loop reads CASSPVSRGNIQYF. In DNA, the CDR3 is TGTGCCAGTAGTCCCGTATCACGGGGAAACATTCAGTACTTC. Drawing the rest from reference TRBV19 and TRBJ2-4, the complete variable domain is DGGITQSPKYLFRKEGQNVTLSCEQNLNHDAMYWYRQDPGQGLRLIYYSQIVNDFQKGDIAEGYSVSREKKESFPLTVTSAQKNPTAFYLCASSPVSRGNIQYFGAGTRLSVL.

For the CDR3, the DNA is TGTGCCAGCAGCTTAGGCCCGGGCAGGCCTACCTATGGCTACACCTTC. Translating it yields CASSLGPGRPTYGYTF. V gene TRBV13 combines with J gene TRBJ1-2; no reliable D call. Germline V gives CDR1 PRHDT, CDR2 FYEKMQ (reference sequence). Trimming shortened V by 0 bases and J by 4 bases, and 15 bases separated the two germline ends. This CDR3 has 16 residues.

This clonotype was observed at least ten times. CDR3 nucleotide sequence: TGTGCCATCAGTGAATTTGACGTGTCCAATCAGCCCCAGCATTTT. It specifies CAISEFDVSNQPQHF. The J gene is TRBJ1-5, the V gene TRBV10-3; D unclear. Trimming removed 3 bases from V and 3 bases from J, with 12 bases in between. CDR1 is ENHRY and CDR2 is SYGVKD in the germline V gene. This CDR3 contains 15 residues.

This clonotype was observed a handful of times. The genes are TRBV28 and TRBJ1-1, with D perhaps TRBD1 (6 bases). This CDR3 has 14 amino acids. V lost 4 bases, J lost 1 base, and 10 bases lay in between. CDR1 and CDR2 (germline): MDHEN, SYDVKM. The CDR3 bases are TGTGCCAGCAGTTGGGACATCAAGAACACTGAAGCTTTCTTT. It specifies CASSWDIKNTEAFF.

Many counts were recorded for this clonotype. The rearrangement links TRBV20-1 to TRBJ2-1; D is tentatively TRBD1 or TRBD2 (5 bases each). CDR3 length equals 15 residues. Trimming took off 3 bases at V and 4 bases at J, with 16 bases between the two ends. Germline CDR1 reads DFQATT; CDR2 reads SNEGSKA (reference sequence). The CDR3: CSARKGPTIYNEQFF. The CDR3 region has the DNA TGCAGTGCTAGGAAGGGACCAACAATTTACAATGAGCAGTTCTTC.